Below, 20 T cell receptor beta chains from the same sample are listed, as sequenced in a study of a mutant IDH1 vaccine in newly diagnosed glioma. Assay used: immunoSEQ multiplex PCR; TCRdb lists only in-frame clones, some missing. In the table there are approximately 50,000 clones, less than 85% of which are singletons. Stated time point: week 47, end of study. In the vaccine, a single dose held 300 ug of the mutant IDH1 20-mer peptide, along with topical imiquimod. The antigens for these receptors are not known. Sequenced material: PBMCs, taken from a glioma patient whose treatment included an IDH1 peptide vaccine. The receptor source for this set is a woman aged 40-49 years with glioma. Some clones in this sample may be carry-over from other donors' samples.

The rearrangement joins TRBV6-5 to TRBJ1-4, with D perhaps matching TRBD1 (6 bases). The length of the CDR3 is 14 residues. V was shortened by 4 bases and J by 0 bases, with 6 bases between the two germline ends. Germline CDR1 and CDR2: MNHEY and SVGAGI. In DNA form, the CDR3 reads TGTGCCAGCAGTTGGACAGCAACTAATGAAAAACTGTTTTTT. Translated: CASSWTATNEKLFF.

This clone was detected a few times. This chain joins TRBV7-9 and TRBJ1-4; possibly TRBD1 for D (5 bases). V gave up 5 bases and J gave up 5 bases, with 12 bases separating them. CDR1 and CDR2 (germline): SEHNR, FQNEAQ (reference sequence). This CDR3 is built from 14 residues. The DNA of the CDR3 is TGTGCCAGCAGCGCTCAGGGTTTAAATGAAAAACTGTTTTTT. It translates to CASSAQGLNEKLFF.

For the CDR3, the DNA is TGTGCCAGCAGCTTATCGGGGGCTAGGGAAAAACTGTTTTTT. Translation: CASSLSGAREKLFF. The chain employs TRBV7-6 and TRBJ1-4; possibly TRBD1 for D (6 bases). V was clipped by 2 bases and J by 8 bases, with 12 bases between them. Looked up from germline, CDR1 is SGHVS and CDR2 is FNYEAQ. The CDR3 loop spans 14 amino acids.

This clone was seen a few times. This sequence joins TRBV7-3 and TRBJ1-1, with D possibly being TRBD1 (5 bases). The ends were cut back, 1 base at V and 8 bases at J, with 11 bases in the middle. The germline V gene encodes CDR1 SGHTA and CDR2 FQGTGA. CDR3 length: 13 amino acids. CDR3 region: CASSLRGTGEAFF. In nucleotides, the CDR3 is TGTGCCAGCAGCTTAAGAGGGACGGGCGAAGCTTTCTTT.

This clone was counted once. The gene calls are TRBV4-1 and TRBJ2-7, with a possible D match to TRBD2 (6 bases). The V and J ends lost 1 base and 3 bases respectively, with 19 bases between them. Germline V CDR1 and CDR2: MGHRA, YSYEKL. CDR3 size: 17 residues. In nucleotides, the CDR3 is TGCGCCAGCAGCCAAGCACACGGGACTTTCCAAAGCTACGAGCAGTACTTC. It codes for CASSQAHGTFQSYEQYF.

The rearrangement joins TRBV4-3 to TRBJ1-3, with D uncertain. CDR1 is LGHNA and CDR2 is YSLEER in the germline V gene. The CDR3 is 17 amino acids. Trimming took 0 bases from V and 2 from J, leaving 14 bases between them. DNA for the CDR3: TGCGCCAGCAGCCAAGATCTTGGCTCCCGGGCTGGAAACACCATATATTTT. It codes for CASSQDLGSRAGNTIYF.

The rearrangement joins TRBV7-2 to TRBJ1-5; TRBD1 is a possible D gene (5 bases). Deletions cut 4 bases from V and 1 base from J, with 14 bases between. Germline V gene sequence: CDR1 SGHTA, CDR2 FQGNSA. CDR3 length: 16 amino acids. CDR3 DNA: TGTGCCAGCAGCTCATTCGCAGGGAACAGCAATCAGCCCCAGCATTTT. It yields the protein CASSSFAGNSNQPQHF.

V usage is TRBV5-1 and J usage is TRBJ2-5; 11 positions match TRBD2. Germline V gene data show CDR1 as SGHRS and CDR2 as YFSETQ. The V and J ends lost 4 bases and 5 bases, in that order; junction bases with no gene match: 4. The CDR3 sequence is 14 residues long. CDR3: CASSISGGAETQYF. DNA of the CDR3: TGCGCCAGCAGCATTAGCGGGGGGGCGGAGACCCAGTACTTC. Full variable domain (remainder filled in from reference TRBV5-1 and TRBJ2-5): KAGVTQTPRYLIKTRGQQVTLSCSPISGHRSVSWYQQTPGQGLQFLFEYFSETQRNKGNFPGRFSGRQFSNSRSEMNVSTLELGDSALYLCASSISGGAETQYFGPGTRLLVL.

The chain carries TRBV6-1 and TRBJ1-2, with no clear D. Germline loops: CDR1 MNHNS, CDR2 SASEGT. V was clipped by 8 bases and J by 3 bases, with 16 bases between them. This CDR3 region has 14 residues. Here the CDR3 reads CASPLADLDYGYTF. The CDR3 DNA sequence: TGTGCCAGCCCACTTGCGGATTTGGACTATGGCTACACCTTC.

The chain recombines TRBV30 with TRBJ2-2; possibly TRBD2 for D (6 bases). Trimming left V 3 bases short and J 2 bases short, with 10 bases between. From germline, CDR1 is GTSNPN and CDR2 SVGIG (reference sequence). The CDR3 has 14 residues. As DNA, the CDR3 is TGTGCCTGGAGATGGGGACTTAACACCGGGGAGCTGTTTTTT. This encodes CAWRWGLNTGELFF.

The DNA of the CDR3 is TGTGCCTGGAGTGGGGGCAAGGGTGGAGATTCACCCCTCCACTTT. Translated: CAWSGGKGGDSPLHF. This sequence joins TRBV30 and TRBJ1-6; D might be TRBD1 (5 bases). This CDR3 spans 15 amino acids. The V gene's germline CDR1 is GTSNPN and CDR2 SVGIG (reference sequence). V lost 1 base, J lost 8 bases, and 15 bases lay in between.

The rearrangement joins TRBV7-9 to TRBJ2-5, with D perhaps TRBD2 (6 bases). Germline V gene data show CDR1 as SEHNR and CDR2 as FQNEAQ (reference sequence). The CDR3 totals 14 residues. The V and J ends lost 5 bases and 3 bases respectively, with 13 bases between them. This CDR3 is CASSHTGGEETQYF. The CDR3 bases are TGTGCCAGCAGCCACACCGGGGGTGAAGAGACCCAGTACTTC.

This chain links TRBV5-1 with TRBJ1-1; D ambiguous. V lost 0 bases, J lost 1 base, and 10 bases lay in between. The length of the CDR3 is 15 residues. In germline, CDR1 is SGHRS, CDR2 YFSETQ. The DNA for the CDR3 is TGCGCCAGCAGCTTGGCCCCCAAAGCGAACACTGAAGCTTTCTTT. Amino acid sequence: CASSLAPKANTEAFF.

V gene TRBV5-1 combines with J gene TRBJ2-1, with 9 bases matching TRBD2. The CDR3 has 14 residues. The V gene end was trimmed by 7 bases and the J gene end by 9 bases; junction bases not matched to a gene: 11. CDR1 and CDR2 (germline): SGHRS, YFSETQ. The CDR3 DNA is TGCGCCAGCGAAGCAAGCGGGGGGTCAGGTGAGCAGTTCTTC. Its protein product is CASEASGGSGEQFF.

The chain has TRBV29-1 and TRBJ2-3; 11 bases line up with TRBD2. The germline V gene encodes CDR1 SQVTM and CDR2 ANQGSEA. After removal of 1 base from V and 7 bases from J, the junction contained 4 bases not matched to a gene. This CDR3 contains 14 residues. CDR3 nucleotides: TGCAGCGTTGAAGGTAGCGGGGGGGCATATACGCAGTATTTT. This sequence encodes CSVEGSGGAYTQYF.

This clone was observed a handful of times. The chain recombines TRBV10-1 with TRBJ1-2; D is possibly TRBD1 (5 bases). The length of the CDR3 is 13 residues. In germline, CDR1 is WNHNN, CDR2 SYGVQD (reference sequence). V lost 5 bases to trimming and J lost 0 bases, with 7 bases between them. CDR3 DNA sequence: TGCGCCAGCAGTCGGGGGACTAACTATGGCTACACCTTC. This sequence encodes CASSRGTNYGYTF.

The CDR3 spells CASSPPNEQFF. The DNA for the CDR3 is TGTGCCAGCAGCCCCCCGAATGAGCAGTTCTTC. The rearrangement joins TRBV7-2 to TRBJ2-1; D not resolved. This CDR3 has 11 amino acids. Germline V gene lookup returns CDR1 SGHTA and CDR2 FQGNSA. Deletions cut 5 bases from V and 7 bases from J, with 6 bases between.

The CDR3 spells CASSYSKSASGNTIYF. The CDR3 nucleotides read TGTGCCAGCAGTTACTCGAAGAGCGCCTCTGGAAACACCATATATTTT. V usage is TRBV6-6 and J usage is TRBJ1-3, with D unresolved. Germline V lookup: CDR1 MNHNY, CDR2 SVGAGI (reference sequence). The CDR3 consists of 16 residues. V dropped 0 bases and J dropped 0 bases, with 9 bases sitting between them.

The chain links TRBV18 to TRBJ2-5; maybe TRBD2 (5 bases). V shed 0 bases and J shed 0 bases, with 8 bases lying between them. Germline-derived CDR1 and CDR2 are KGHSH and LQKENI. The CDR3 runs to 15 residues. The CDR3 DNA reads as TGTGCCAGCTCACCACCCTCGGGAAACCAAGAGACCCAGTACTTC. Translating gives CASSPPSGNQETQYF.

CDR3 sequence: CSANRGMNTEAFF. The CDR3, as DNA: TGCAGCGCCAACAGGGGCATGAACACTGAAGCTTTCTTT. The J gene is TRBJ1-1, the V gene TRBV29-1; 7 bases match TRBD1. The CDR3 runs to 13 residues. The germline V gene encodes CDR1 SQVTM and CDR2 ANQGSEA. The junction had 5 bases not matched to a gene; V was cut back by 7 bases and J by 0 bases.